The 13 T cell receptor beta chains listed next were all sequenced from one sample in a study of T cells in Graves' hyperthyroidism and ophthalmopathy. Using RNA transcripts as the source, TCR beta CDR3 regions were amplified. The HTBI primer set drove a first-round RT-PCR of the TCR CDR3. MiXCR, applied by TCRdb to the multiplex PCR reads, yields one record per CDR3 protein. The data show under 450,000 distinct CDR3 sequences, about 15% seen once. Sample: blood. The source is a woman under 40 with Graves' hyperthyroidism that later progressed to Graves' ophthalmopathy.

J is TRBJ1-3 and V is TRBV9, with 7 bases identical to TRBD1. CDR3 length: 15 residues. The V segment lost 3 bases and the J segment 1 base; nucleotides outside the gene matches: 4. Per germline, CDR1 SGDLS and CDR2 YYNGEE. The CDR3, as DNA: TGTGCCAGCAGCGCACAACAGGGGTCTGGAAACACCATATATTTT. Translating it yields CASSAQQGSGNTIYF.

This clonotype was recorded many times. The chain recombines TRBV24-1 with TRBJ1-1, with D possibly being TRBD1 (5 bases). With 2 bases removed from V and 0 bases from J, the gap between germline ends came to 12 bases. The CDR3 extends over 16 amino acids. Looked up from germline, CDR1 is KGHDR and CDR2 is SFDVKD. The CDR3 is CATSDSGRGVNTEAFF. The DNA for the CDR3 is TGTGCCACCAGTGATTCGGGGCGTGGAGTGAACACTGAAGCTTTCTTT.

The chain combines TRBV30 with TRBJ1-3; D is unresolved. The CDR3 covers 14 residues. Germline V gene lookup returns CDR1 GTSNPN and CDR2 SVGIG (reference sequence). V was pared by 4 bases and J by 2 bases, with 12 bases between. In DNA form, the CDR3 reads TGTGCCTGGACCGCTGACACCGCTGGAAACACCATATATTTT. Translation: CAWTADTAGNTIYF.

The chain links TRBV27 to TRBJ2-7; possible D gene TRBD1, 5 bases. This CDR3 has 14 residues. With 2 bases removed from V and 0 bases from J, the gap between germline ends came to 8 bases. Germline V CDR1 and CDR2: MNHEY, SMNVEV (reference sequence). The chain's CDR3 is CASSLQGRSYEQYF. The CDR3 DNA sequence: TGTGCCAGCAGTTTACAGGGCCGCTCCTACGAGCAGTACTTC.

The chain has TRBV18 and TRBJ2-5, with 8 nucleotides matching TRBD1. The CDR3 is 15 amino acids. V lost 0 bases to trimming and J lost 4 bases; unmatched junction nucleotides: 4. The germline CDR1 and CDR2 sequences are KGHSH and LQKENI. For the CDR3, the DNA is TGTGCCAGCTCACCACCGGGACAGGCCAGAGAGACCCAGTACTTC. Protein sequence: CASSPPGQARETQYF.

Remarks on this clonotype: A much larger clone is a single base away; this may be a read error. The J gene is TRBJ1-5, the V gene TRBV28; no clear D gene. CDR1 and CDR2 from the germline V gene are MDHEN and SYDVKM. The CDR3 extends over 15 amino acids. The CDR3 sequence: CASGLNILSNQPQHF. The CDR3 nucleotides are TGTGCCAGCGGTTTGAATATTTTAAGCAATCAGCCCCAGCATTTT.

This clonotype was seen at least ten times. The chain is built from TRBV27 and TRBJ1-5, with D possibly being TRBD1 (5 bases). CDR1 is MNHEY and CDR2 is SMNVEV in the germline V gene (reference sequence). The CDR3 length is 18 residues. V lost 1 base to trimming and J lost 0 bases, with 16 bases between them. The CDR3 sequence is CASSLFSDSVYSNQPQHF. CDR3 coding DNA: TGTGCCAGCAGTTTATTCTCTGACAGCGTATATAGCAATCAGCCCCAGCATTTT.

This clonotype was recorded at least ten times. The V call is TRBV3-1, the J call TRBJ2-7; D uncertain. CDR1 is LGHDT and CDR2 is YNNKEL in the germline V gene (reference sequence). CDR3 length equals 11 residues. V lost 0 bases, J lost 6 bases, and 3 bases lay in between. The CDR3 coding sequence is TGTGCCAGCAGCCAAGAAAGCGAGCAGTACTTC. Its protein is CASSQESEQYF.

The chain is built from TRBV30 and TRBJ2-7; possible D gene TRBD1, 5 bases. Germline CDR1 GTSNPN, CDR2 SVGIG (reference sequence). V lost 2 bases and J lost 5, with 19 bases in between. This CDR3 is built from 15 residues. The CDR3 DNA reads TGTGCCTGGAGTCTCGGCCAGGGCCTTTTGAACGAGCAGTACTTC. Protein: CAWSLGQGLLNEQYF.

The chain recombines TRBV20-1 with TRBJ2-1; 10 nucleotides align to TRBD2. CDR1 and CDR2 (germline): DFQATT, SNEGSKA (reference sequence). The CDR3 contains 16 residues. V trimming: 5 bases; J trimming: 6 bases; junction bases outside the gene matches: 13. This chain's CDR3 is CSAEPLLAGGFNEQFF. The CDR3 bases are TGCAGTGCTGAGCCGCTTTTAGCGGGGGGCTTCAATGAGCAGTTCTTC.

This clonotype was seen only a few times. This sequence joins TRBV27 and TRBJ2-7, with a weak D call TRBD1 (6 bases). The CDR3 runs to 14 residues. V was clipped by 3 bases and J by 2 bases, with 11 bases between them. Germline loops: CDR1 MNHEY, CDR2 SMNVEV (reference sequence). In DNA form, the CDR3 reads TGTGCCAGCAGTTTTCAGGGGCGAACCTACGAGCAGTACTTC. It encodes CASSFQGRTYEQYF.

In the case of this clonotype: This may arise from a read error, as a much more abundant clone is one base away. The chain is built from TRBV6-1 and TRBJ1-2; the D gene is possibly TRBD1 (5 bases). The germline gives CDR1 MNHNS, CDR2 SASEGT. V lost 7 bases, J lost 8 bases, and 23 bases lay in between. The length of the CDR3 is 15 residues. CDR3 protein: CASNDRQGGKGGYTF. The CDR3 region has the DNA TGTGCCAGCAATGATCGGCAGGGCGGGAAGGGCGGCTACACCTTC.

This clonotype was detected only a few times. The rearrangement uses TRBV14 and TRBJ1-2, with a weak D call TRBD1 (5 bases). From germline, CDR1 is SGHDN and CDR2 FVKESK. The CDR3 has 15 amino acids. V gave up 3 bases and J gave up 6 bases, with 17 bases separating them. The DNA for the CDR3 is TGTGCCAGCAGCCAGATACCGGGGCAGAGCGATGGCTACACCTTC. This codes for CASSQIPGQSDGYTF.